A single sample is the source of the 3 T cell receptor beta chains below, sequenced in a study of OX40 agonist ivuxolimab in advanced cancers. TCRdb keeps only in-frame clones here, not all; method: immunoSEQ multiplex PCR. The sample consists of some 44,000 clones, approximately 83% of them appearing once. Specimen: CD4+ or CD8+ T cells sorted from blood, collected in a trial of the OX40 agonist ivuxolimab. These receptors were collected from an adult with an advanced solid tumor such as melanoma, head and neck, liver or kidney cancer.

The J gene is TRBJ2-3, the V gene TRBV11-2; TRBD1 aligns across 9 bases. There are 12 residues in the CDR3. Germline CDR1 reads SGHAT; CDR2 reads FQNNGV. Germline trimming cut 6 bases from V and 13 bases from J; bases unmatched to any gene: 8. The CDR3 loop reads CASSQQGAKKYF. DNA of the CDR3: TGTGCCAGCAGTCAACAGGGGGCGAAGAAGTATTTT. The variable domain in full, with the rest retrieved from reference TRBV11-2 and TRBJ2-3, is EAGVAQSPRYKIIEKRQSVAFWCNPISGHATLYWYQQILGQGPKLLIQFQNNGVVDDSQLPKDRFSAERLKGVDSTLKIQPAKLEDSAVYLCASSQQGAKKYFGPGTRLTVL.

The CDR3 sequence is CSAAAQETQYF. The CDR3 DNA reads TGCAGTGCCGCGGCGCAAGAGACCCAGTACTTC. J is TRBJ2-5 and V is TRBV20-1; D is undetermined. CDR1 is DFQATT and CDR2 is SNEGSKA in the germline V gene (reference sequence). With 6 bases removed from V and 2 bases from J, the gap between germline ends came to 7 bases. This CDR3 region has 11 residues.

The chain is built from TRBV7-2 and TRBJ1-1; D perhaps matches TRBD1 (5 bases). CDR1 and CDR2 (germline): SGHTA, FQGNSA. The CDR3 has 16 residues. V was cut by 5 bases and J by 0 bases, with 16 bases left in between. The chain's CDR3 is CASSRGGAQMNTEAFF. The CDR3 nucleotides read TGTGCCAGCAGCCGGGGAGGGGCCCAGATGAACACTGAAGCTTTCTTT.